The 20 T cell receptor beta chains listed next were all sequenced from one sample in a study of blood T cells in healthy people across ages. PCR was performed a second time for about 7 to 11 cycles using a sample-barcoded 5' primer and a J-beta primer mix. TCRdb fed the 5' RACE reads into MiXCR, producing one record per CDR3 protein. The sample shows over 600,000 distinct CDR3 sequences, 40% to 50% of them seen only once. Sequenced sample: blood. The source is a man at least 80 years old in good health.

A few counts support this clonotype. V gene TRBV2 combines with J gene TRBJ2-2; D unclear. V was clipped by 6 bases and J by 6 bases, with 17 bases between them. This CDR3 spans 15 amino acids. CDR1 and CDR2 (germline): SNHLY, FYNNEI. CDR3 sequence reads: CASSKLLGFAGELFF. As DNA, the CDR3 is TGTGCCAGCAGCAAACTCCTAGGGTTTGCCGGGGAGCTGTTTTTT.

The sample holds a few counts of this clonotype. The gene calls are TRBV12-3 or TRBV12-4 and TRBJ2-4, with 13 bases lining up with TRBD2. TRBJ2-7 matches the DNA end more closely, so the J call is doubtful. The CDR3 consists of 19 residues. The CDR3 loop is CASSIAGQGVLAGGYEQYF. The CDR3 DNA reads as TGTGCCAGCTCCATAGCAGGACAGGGGGTACTAGCGGGAGGGTACGAGCAGTACTTC.

As to this clonotype: Since a much larger clone is just one base distant, this may be a read error. This chain connects TRBV7-2 to TRBJ2-5; TRBD2 might be the D (6 bases). The CDR3 is 16 residues long. Germline lookup yields CDR1 SGHTA and CDR2 FQGNSA. Between the trimmed V and J ends, which lost 0 bases and 5 bases, there was a span of 16 bases. Here the CDR3 reads CASSLASAGRGETQYF. The CDR3 DNA is TGTGCCAGCAGCTTAGCGTCGGCGGGTCGGGGGGAGACCCAGTACTTC.

This clonotype was observed many times. The genes are TRBV7-2 and TRBJ2-1, with 9 bases identical to TRBD1. Germline trimming cut 5 bases from V and 6 bases from J; bases unmatched to any gene: 8. This CDR3 is 15 amino acids long. Germline V lookup: CDR1 SGHTA, CDR2 FQGNSA. The CDR3 region has the DNA TGTGCCAGCAGCCTCCGGGACAGGGCTCTCAATGAGCAGTTCTTC. Its protein product is CASSLRDRALNEQFF. The full variable domain, its missing parts supplied by reference TRBV7-2 and TRBJ2-1, is GAGVSQSPSNKVTEKGKDVELRCDPISGHTALYWYRQSLGQGLEFLIYFQGNSAPDKSGLPSDRFSAERTGGSVSTLTIQRTQQEDSAVYLCASSLRDRALNEQFFGPGTRLTVL.

The table lists this clonotype with a few counts. This may come from a read error, since a much larger clone is one base off. The chain links TRBV10-2 to TRBJ2-7; 8 positions agree with TRBD1. CDR1 and CDR2 (germline): WSHSY, SAAADI. V lost 6 bases, J lost 2 bases, and 6 bases stayed unmatched. The CDR3 extends over 14 amino acids. This CDR3 reads CASRDRGQAYEQYF. CDR3 bases: TGCGCCAGCAGAGACAGGGGACAAGCCTACGAGCAGTACTTC.

This clonotype appeared many times. The J gene is TRBJ2-1, the V gene TRBV24-1; D is tentatively TRBD1 or TRBD2 (6 bases each). The CDR3 has 16 residues. Trimming pared 4 bases from V and 4 bases from J, leaving 16 bases between. Looked up from germline, CDR1 is KGHDR and CDR2 is SFDVKD. The CDR3 DNA is TGTGCCACCAGTGACGGGGGACACAAGAATTACAATGAGCAGTTCTTC. Translating it yields CATSDGGHKNYNEQFF.

This clonotype has more than one count but fewer than ten. The V gene is TRBV6-6, the J gene TRBJ2-6; TRBD2 is a possible D gene (6 bases). Trimming pared 5 bases from V and 0 bases from J, leaving 14 bases between. CDR3 length equals 17 residues. Germline V gives CDR1 MNHNY, CDR2 SVGAGI (reference sequence). The CDR3 sequence is CASSAPGVPSGANVLTF. The CDR3 DNA reads TGTGCCAGCAGTGCCCCGGGGGTCCCCTCTGGGGCCAACGTCCTGACTTTC.

The chain has TRBV5-5 and TRBJ2-4; D gene unclear. Trimming pared 6 bases from V and 8 bases from J, leaving 15 bases between. The CDR3 length is 13 residues. The V gene's germline CDR1 is SGHKS and CDR2 YYEKEE (reference sequence). CDR3 sequence: CASTLSPADIQYF. The CDR3 DNA is TGTGCCAGCACCCTAAGCCCGGCGGACATTCAGTACTTC.

This chain links TRBV6-2 or TRBV6-3 with TRBJ1-1, with 8 bases that match TRBD1. The CDR3 totals 14 residues. Trimming took 7 bases from V and 6 from J; bases not matched to a gene: 10. The V gene's germline CDR1 is MNHEY and CDR2 SVGEGT. CDR3 sequence (DNA): TGTGCCAGCATCTCCGGCAGGGGGCTGGCTGAAGCTTTCTTT. It encodes CASISGRGLAEAFF.

The V gene is TRBV2, the J gene TRBJ2-5; possibly TRBD2 for D (6 bases). V was pared by 3 bases and J by 13 bases, with 24 bases between. CDR1 SNHLY and CDR2 FYNNEI come from the germline V gene. The CDR3 loop spans 15 amino acids. CDR3 residues: CASSETSGSTNERYF. The CDR3 DNA is TGTGCCAGCAGTGAGACTAGTGGGAGTACGAATGAGCGGTACTTC. Together with reference TRBV2 and TRBJ2-5, the CDR3 gives the full variable domain: EPEVTQTPSHQVTQMGQEVILRCVPISNHLYFYWYRQILGQKVEFLVSFYNNEISEKSEIFDDQFSVERPDGSNFTLKIRSTKLEDSAMYFCASSETSGSTNERYFGPGTRLLVL.

The chain has TRBV27 and TRBJ2-2; TRBD2 matches at 12 bases. The germline V gene has CDR1 MNHEY and CDR2 SMNVEV (reference sequence). The CDR3 totals 16 residues. Trimming removed 3 bases from V and 5 bases from J; junction bases left unmatched: 4. The CDR3 DNA reads as TGTGCCAGCAGTTTCCGACTAGCGGGGGCTACCGGGGAGCTGTTTTTT. This translates into CASSFRLAGATGELFF.

The chain links TRBV28 to TRBJ2-5, with D perhaps matching TRBD1 (6 bases). In germline, CDR1 is MDHEN, CDR2 SYDVKM. The CDR3 is made up of 17 amino acids. V gave up 6 bases and J gave up 2 bases, with 22 bases separating them. The CDR3 region has the DNA TGTGCCAGCAGCCACACCGCCTCACAGGGTAATCAAGAGACCCAGTACTTC. This gives the protein CASSHTASQGNQETQYF.

Regarding this clonotype: Just one base apart from a much larger clone, this may be a read error. The chain joins TRBV11-3 to TRBJ2-5; 7 bases match TRBD1. TRBJ2-7 matches the DNA end more closely, so the J call is doubtful. CDR1 and CDR2 from the germline V gene are SGHNT and YENEEA. The CDR3 loop spans 14 amino acids. The CDR3 DNA reads as TGTGCCTGCAGCGACCGGGACAGTTTCCACGAGCAGTACTTC. This sequence encodes CACSDRDSFHEQYF.

CDR3 protein: CASKPSGANTGELFF. CDR3 bases: TGTGCCAGTAAGCCTAGCGGCGCGAACACCGGGGAGCTGTTTTTT. The chain employs TRBV28 and TRBJ2-2; 7 bases are shared with TRBD2. The CDR3 totals 15 residues. With 9 bases clipped from V and 0 bases from J, the junction kept 7 bases outside the gene matches. Germline V gene data show CDR1 as MDHEN and CDR2 as SYDVKM.

This clonotype was seen more than once but under ten times. V and J are TRBV27 and TRBJ1-2; no reliable D call. V lost 6 bases and J lost 0, with 11 bases in between. Germline V gives CDR1 MNHEY, CDR2 SMNVEV (reference sequence). The CDR3 is 14 residues long. The CDR3, as DNA: TGTGCCAGCAGGATGGGCAGGACTAACTATGGCTACACCTTC. This gives the protein CASRMGRTNYGYTF.

This clonotype was observed a few times. CDR3 sequence (DNA): TGTGCCAGCAGCTTGGGACAGGGGATGGCAGATACGCAGTATTTT. Amino acids: CASSLGQGMADTQYF. The V and J genes are TRBV7-9 and TRBJ2-3; 10 positions match TRBD1. The germline V gene has CDR1 SEHNR and CDR2 FQNEAQ (reference sequence). The V and J ends lost 3 bases and 4 bases, in that order; junction bases with no gene match: 4. The CDR3 has 15 amino acids.

The chain recombines TRBV11-2 with TRBJ2-1; D possibly uses TRBD1 or TRBD2 (5 bases each). Germline loops: CDR1 SGHAT, CDR2 FQNNGV. This CDR3 spans 17 amino acids. The V and J ends lost 3 bases and 6 bases respectively, with 21 bases between them. CDR3 in amino acids: CASSFFWDGVTRNEQFF. The CDR3 DNA sequence: TGTGCCAGCAGCTTTTTCTGGGACGGGGTAACCCGCAATGAGCAGTTCTTC.

The genes are TRBV7-2 and TRBJ2-5; D possibly uses TRBD1 or TRBD2 (5 bases each). CDR3 length equals 18 residues. Per germline, CDR1 SGHTA and CDR2 FQGNSA. Deletions cut 7 bases from V and 2 bases from J, with 26 bases between. The CDR3 nucleotides are TGTGCCAGCAATCCTTTGAACCTAGGGTGGGACCAACAAGAGACCCAGTACTTC. Translated: CASNPLNLGWDQQETQYF.

The gene calls are TRBV25-1 and TRBJ2-4, with D maybe TRBD2 (6 bases). Germline V CDR1 and CDR2: MGHDK, SYGVNS. The CDR3 has 14 amino acids. Trimming shortened V by 5 bases and J by 13 bases, and 21 bases separated the two germline ends. The CDR3 sequence is CASSLGLQSGEQYF. DNA for the CDR3: TGTGCCAGCAGTCTAGGACTACAGTCTGGTGAGCAGTACTTC. Based on the CDR3 plus reference TRBV25-1 and TRBJ2-4, the full variable domain is EADIYQTPRYLVIGTGKKITLECSQTMGHDKMYWYQQDPGMELHLIHYSYGVNSTEKGDLSSESTVSRIRTEHFPLTLESARPSHTSQYLCASSLGLQSGEQYFGAGTRLSVL.

This clonotype was detected a few times. This rearrangement joins TRBV20-1 to TRBJ2-5; 12 bases match TRBD2. The CDR3 has 15 residues. V lost 2 bases to trimming and J lost 6 bases; unmatched junction nucleotides: 7. The germline CDR1 and CDR2 sequences are DFQATT and SNEGSKA (reference sequence). The CDR3 loop is CSARSLLAGGQTQYF. Here the CDR3 DNA reads TGCAGTGCTAGATCGTTACTAGCGGGAGGACAGACCCAGTACTTC.